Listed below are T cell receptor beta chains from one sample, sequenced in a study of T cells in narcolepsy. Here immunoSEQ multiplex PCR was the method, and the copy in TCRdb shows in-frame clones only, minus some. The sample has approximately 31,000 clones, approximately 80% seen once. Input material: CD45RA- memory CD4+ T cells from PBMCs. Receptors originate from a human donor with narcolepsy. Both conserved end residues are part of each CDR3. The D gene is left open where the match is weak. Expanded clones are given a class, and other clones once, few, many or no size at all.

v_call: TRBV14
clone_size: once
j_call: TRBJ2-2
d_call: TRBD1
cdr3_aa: CASSQDGTGFRELFF
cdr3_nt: TGTGCCAGCAGCCAAGATGGGACAGGGTTCCGGGAGCTGTTTTTT

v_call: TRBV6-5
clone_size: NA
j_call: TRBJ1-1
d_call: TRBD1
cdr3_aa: CASSSTGRTEAFF
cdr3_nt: TGTGCCAGCAGTTCGACAGGGCGGACTGAAGCTTTCTTT

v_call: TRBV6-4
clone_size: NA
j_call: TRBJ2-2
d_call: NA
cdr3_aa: CASRDSAGELFF
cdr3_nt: TGTGCCAGCAGAGATAGCGCCGGGGAGCTGTTTTTT

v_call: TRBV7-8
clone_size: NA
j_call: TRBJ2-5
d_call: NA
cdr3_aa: CASGVLETQYF
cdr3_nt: TGTGCCTCAGGGGTCCTAGAGACCCAGTACTTC

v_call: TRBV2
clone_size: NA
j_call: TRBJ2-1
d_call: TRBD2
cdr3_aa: CASRADTGTSGVLRDNEQFF
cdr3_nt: TGTGCCAGCAGAGCCGATACGGGGACTAGCGGGGTCTTGCGTGACAATGAGCAGTTCTTC

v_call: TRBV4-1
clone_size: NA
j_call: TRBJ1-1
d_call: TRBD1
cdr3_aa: CASSQLDRVNTEAFF
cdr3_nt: TGCGCCAGCAGCCAATTGGACAGGGTAAATACTGAAGCTTTCTTT

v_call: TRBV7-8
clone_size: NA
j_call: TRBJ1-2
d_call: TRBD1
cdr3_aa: CASSHGLGGDYGYTF
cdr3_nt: TGTGCCAGCAGCCATGGCCTAGGGGGCGACTATGGCTACACCTTC

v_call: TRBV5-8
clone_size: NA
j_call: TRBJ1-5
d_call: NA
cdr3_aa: CASSLVKGGRQPQHF
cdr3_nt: TGTGCCAGCTCCTTGGTAAAGGGGGGAAGACAGCCCCAGCATTTT

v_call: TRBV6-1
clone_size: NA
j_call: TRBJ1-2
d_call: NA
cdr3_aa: CASSLGRVNYGYTF
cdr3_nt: TGTGCCAGCAGTCTCGGCAGGGTTAACTATGGCTACACCTTC

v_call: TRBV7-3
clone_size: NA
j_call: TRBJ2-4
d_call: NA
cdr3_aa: CASSLQGAAKNIQYF
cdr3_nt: TGTGCCAGCAGCTTACAGGGCGCGGCCAAAAACATTCAGTACTTC

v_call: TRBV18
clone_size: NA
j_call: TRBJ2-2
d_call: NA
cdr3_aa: CASSPNQVRGTGELFF
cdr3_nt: TGTGCCAGCTCACCAAACCAGGTTCGGGGGACCGGGGAGCTGTTTTTT

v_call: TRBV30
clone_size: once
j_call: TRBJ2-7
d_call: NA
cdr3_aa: CAWKTDGFYEQYF
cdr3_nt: TGTGCCTGGAAAACGGACGGATTTTACGAGCAGTACTTC

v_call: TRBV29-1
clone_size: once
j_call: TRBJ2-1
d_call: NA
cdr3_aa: CSVDKGRGDEQFF
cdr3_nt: TGCAGCGTTGATAAGGGGCGCGGGGATGAGCAGTTCTTC

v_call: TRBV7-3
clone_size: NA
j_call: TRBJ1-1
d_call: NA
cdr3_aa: CASSLFYPEAFF
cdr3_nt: TGTGCCAGCAGCTTATTCTACCCTGAAGCTTTCTTT

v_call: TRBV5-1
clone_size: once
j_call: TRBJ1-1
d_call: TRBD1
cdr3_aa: CASSSGQAREAFF
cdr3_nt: TGCGCCAGCAGCTCCGGACAGGCGAGGGAAGCTTTCTTT

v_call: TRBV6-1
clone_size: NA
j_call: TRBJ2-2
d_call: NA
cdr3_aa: CANRGRSTGELFF
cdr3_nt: TGTGCCAATAGGGGCAGATCCACCGGGGAGCTGTTTTTT

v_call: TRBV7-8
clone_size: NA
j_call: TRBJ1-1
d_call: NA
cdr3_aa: CASSRATVLNTEAFF
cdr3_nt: TGTGCCAGCAGCCGAGCGACAGTGTTGAACACTGAAGCTTTCTTT

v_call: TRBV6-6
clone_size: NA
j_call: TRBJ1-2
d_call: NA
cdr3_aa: CASSYSGDYGYTF
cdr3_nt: TGTGCCAGCAGTTACTCGGGGGACTATGGCTACACCTTC

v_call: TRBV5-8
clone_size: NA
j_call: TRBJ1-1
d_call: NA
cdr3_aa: CASSLDHRASTEAFF
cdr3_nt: TGTGCCAGCAGCTTGGATCACAGGGCGAGTACTGAAGCTTTCTTT

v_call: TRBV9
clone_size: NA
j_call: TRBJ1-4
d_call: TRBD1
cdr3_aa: CASSVAYGTAGEKLFF
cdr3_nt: TGTGCCAGCAGCGTAGCTTACGGGACAGCTGGGGAAAAACTGTTTTTT

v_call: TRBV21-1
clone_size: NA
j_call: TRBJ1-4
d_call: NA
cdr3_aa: CASSRFDREKLFF
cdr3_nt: TGTGCCAGCAGCAGATTTGACAGGGAGAAACTGTTTTTT

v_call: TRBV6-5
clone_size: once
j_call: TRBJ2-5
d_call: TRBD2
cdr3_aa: CASSTGGKETQYF
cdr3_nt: TGTGCCAGCAGTACGGGGGGAAAAGAGACCCAGTACTTC

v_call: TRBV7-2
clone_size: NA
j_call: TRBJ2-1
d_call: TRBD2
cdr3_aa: CASSGGVESEQFF
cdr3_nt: TGTGCCAGTTCGGGAGGGGTTGAGAGTGAGCAGTTCTTC

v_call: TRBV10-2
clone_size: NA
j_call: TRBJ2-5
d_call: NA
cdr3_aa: CASSESRDGETQYF
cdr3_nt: TGCGCCAGCAGTGAGTCGAGGGACGGGGAGACCCAGTACTTC

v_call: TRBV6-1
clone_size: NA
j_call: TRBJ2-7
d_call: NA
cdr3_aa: CASRPGGGVYEQYF
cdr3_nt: TGTGCCAGCAGGCCCGGCGGCGGTGTCTACGAGCAGTACTTC

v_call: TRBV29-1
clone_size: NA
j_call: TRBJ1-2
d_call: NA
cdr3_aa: CSVEDQEKGSYGYTF
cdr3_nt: TGCAGCGTTGAAGATCAAGAGAAGGGAAGCTATGGCTACACCTTC

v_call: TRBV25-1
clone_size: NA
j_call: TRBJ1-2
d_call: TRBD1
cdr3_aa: CASSGTGLFGGYTF
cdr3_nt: TGTGCCAGCAGTGGGACAGGGTTATTTGGTGGCTACACCTTC

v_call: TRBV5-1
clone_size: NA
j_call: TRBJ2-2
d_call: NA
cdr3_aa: CASSRGPPNTGELFF
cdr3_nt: TGCGCCAGCAGCAGGGGACCTCCCAACACCGGGGAGCTGTTTTTT

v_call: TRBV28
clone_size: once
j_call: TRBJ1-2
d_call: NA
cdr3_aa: CASRGTFLNYGYTF
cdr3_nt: TGTGCCAGCAGGGGGACTTTTCTTAACTATGGCTACACCTTC

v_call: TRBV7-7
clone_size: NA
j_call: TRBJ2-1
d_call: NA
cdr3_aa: CASSSGLNNEQFF
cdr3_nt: TGTGCTAGCAGCTCCGGACTGAACAATGAGCAGTTCTTC

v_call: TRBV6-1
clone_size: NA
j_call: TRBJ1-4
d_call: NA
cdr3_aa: CASSPSDRWEKLFF
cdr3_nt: TGTGCCAGCAGCCCCTCGGACAGATGGGAAAAACTGTTTTTT

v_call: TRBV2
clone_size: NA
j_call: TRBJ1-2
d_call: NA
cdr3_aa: CASRGRGLDGYTF
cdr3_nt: TGTGCCAGCAGGGGGCGGGGGCTAGATGGCTACACCTTC

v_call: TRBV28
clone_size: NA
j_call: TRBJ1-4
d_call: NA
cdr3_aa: CASRWGGNEKLFF
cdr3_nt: TGTGCCAGCAGGTGGGGTGGGAATGAAAAACTGTTTTTT

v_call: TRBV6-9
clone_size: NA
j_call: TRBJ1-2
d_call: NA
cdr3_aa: CASSILWPYGKIYGYTF
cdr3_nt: TGTGCCAGCAGTATACTTTGGCCTTACGGAAAGATCTATGGCTACACCTTC

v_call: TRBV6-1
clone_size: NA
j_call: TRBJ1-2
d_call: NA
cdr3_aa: CASSEGGGSNYGYTF
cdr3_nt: TGTGCCAGCAGTGAAGGGGGGGGATCCAACTATGGCTACACCTTC

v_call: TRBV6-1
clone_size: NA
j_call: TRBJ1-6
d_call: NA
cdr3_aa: CASSDQHLLSSSPLHF
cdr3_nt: TGTGCCAGCAGTGACCAACACTTATTAAGTAGCTCACCCCTCCACTTT

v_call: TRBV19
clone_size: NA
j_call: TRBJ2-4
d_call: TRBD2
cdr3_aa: CASKGSGGEYF
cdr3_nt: TGTGCCAGTAAAGGTAGCGGGGGGGAGTACTTC

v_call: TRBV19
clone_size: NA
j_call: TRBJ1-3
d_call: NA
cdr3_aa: CASTRGGSGNTIYF
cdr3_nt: TGTGCCAGTACCCGAGGGGGGTCGGGAAACACCATATATTTT

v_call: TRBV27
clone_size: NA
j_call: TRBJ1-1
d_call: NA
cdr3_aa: CASSRGHLNTEAFF
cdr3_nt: TGTGCCAGCAGTCGGGGACATTTGAACACTGAAGCTTTCTTT

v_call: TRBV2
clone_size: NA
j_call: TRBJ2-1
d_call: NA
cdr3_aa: CASSERRYNEQFF
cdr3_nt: TGTGCCAGCAGTGAACGCCGCTACAATGAGCAGTTCTTC

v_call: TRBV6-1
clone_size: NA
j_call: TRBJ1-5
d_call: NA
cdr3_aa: CASWGPRGNQPQHF
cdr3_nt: TGTGCCAGCTGGGGCCCCCGGGGCAATCAGCCCCAGCATTTT